This is a list of T cell receptor beta chains from one sample in a study of Graves' ophthalmopathy and Graves' hyperthyroidism. TCRdb re-called the multiplex PCR reads through MiXCR, storing one row per CDR3 protein. This table holds about 500,000 distinct CDR3 sequences, around 14% found once. Sequencing was carried out using blood. All receptors come from a woman in her twenties or thirties with Graves' ophthalmopathy. CDR3s include the opening cysteine and the closing phenylalanine or tryptophan. D genes are given only for firm matches. Only some rows state a clone size, as once, few, many or a class for expanded clones.

clone_size: once
d_call: .
j_call: TRBJ1-1
v_call: TRBV5-1
cdr3_nt: TGCGCCAGCACCTTGGGGAGACTTGAAGCTTTCTTT
cdr3_aa: CASTLGRLEAFF

clone_size: many
d_call: TRBD1
j_call: TRBJ2-7
v_call: TRBV5-1
cdr3_nt: TGCGCCAGCAGCTTGCGGCAGGGGACAGTAGGCTACGAGCAGTACTTC
cdr3_aa: CASSLRQGTVGYEQYF

clone_size: few
d_call: .
j_call: TRBJ1-5
v_call: TRBV12-5
cdr3_nt: TGTGCTAGTGGTACGCACAGGGAAGCGGCGGGTCAGCCCCAGCATTTT
cdr3_aa: CASGTHREAAGQPQHF

clone_size: many
d_call: TRBD2
j_call: TRBJ2-7
v_call: TRBV28
cdr3_nt: TGTGCCAGCTCCCTATCTACCGGATTCGGGACTAGCCTAGACGAGCAGTACTTC
cdr3_aa: CASSLSTGFGTSLDEQYF

clone_size: many
d_call: .
j_call: TRBJ2-7
v_call: TRBV12-3/TRBV12-4
cdr3_nt: TGTGCCAGCAGTTTAAACATGCACGAGCAGTACTTC
cdr3_aa: CASSLNMHEQYF

clone_size: .
d_call: TRBD1
j_call: TRBJ1-2
v_call: TRBV12-3/TRBV12-4
cdr3_nt: TGTGCCAGCACATTGAGGGGGCTTAAGGACTATGGCTACACCTTC
cdr3_aa: CASTLRGLKDYGYTF

clone_size: many
d_call: .
j_call: TRBJ2-5
v_call: TRBV28
cdr3_nt: TGTGCCAGCAGTTCCTCGGGACATACCAAGAGGTCCCAGTACTTC
cdr3_aa: CASSSSGHTKRSQYF

clone_size: .
d_call: TRBD2
j_call: TRBJ2-7
v_call: TRBV27
cdr3_nt: TGTGCCAGCAGACCTCTAGCGGGGGCCTACGAGCAGTACTTC
cdr3_aa: CASRPLAGAYEQYF

clone_size: many
d_call: .
j_call: TRBJ1-2
v_call: TRBV27
cdr3_nt: TGTGCCAGCAGTTTAAGCCTGCGCGCCTATGGCTACACCTTC
cdr3_aa: CASSLSLRAYGYTF

clone_size: .
d_call: TRBD2
j_call: TRBJ2-7
v_call: TRBV2
cdr3_nt: TGTGCCAGCACCCGGGGACTAGCGGTTTCTCACTACGAGCAGTACTTC
cdr3_aa: CASTRGLAVSHYEQYF

clone_size: .
d_call: .
j_call: TRBJ1-1
v_call: TRBV5-1
cdr3_nt: TGCGCCAGCAGCTCCTACGGTTCCTCTGAAGCTTTCTTT
cdr3_aa: CASSSYGSSEAFF

clone_size: many
d_call: .
j_call: TRBJ2-7
v_call: TRBV6-1
cdr3_nt: TGTGCCAGCCGGGGATCCCACTCCTACGAGCAGTACTTC
cdr3_aa: CASRGSHSYEQYF

clone_size: many
d_call: TRBD1
j_call: TRBJ2-7
v_call: TRBV10-3
cdr3_nt: TGTGCCACCCCGCCAGTACAGGGGTACTACGAGCAGTACTTC
cdr3_aa: CATPPVQGYYEQYF

clone_size: few
d_call: .
j_call: TRBJ2-7
v_call: TRBV12-3/TRBV12-4
cdr3_nt: TGTGCCAGCACTTCTGCGGGTTACGAGCAGTACTTC
cdr3_aa: CASTSAGYEQYF

clone_size: many
d_call: .
j_call: TRBJ2-5
v_call: TRBV4-1
cdr3_nt: TGCGCCAGCAGCCAAGTGTCTTCTAGTATCCAAGAGACCCAGTACTTC
cdr3_aa: CASSQVSSSIQETQYF

clone_size: many
d_call: TRBD2
j_call: TRBJ2-7
v_call: TRBV25-1
cdr3_nt: TGTGCCAGCAGTGATGCAGCGGGAGTGGACGAGCAGTACTTC
cdr3_aa: CASSDAAGVDEQYF

clone_size: many
d_call: .
j_call: TRBJ2-5
v_call: TRBV12-3/TRBV12-4
cdr3_nt: TGTGCCAGCAGCCCTAGGGAACAAGAGACCCAGTACTTC
cdr3_aa: CASSPREQETQYF

clone_size: .
d_call: TRBD1
j_call: TRBJ1-2
v_call: TRBV2
cdr3_nt: TGTGCCAGCAGTAGACAGGGGCTCCCCTGGGTTGATGGCTACACCTTC
cdr3_aa: CASSRQGLPWVDGYTF

clone_size: many
d_call: .
j_call: TRBJ2-7
v_call: TRBV25-1
cdr3_nt: TGTGCCAGCAGTGGGACCGGGAGCCCTATTTCCTACGAGCAGTACTTC
cdr3_aa: CASSGTGSPISYEQYF

clone_size: many
d_call: TRBD2
j_call: TRBJ2-2
v_call: TRBV5-1
cdr3_nt: TGCGCCAGCAGCCCCCGGACTAGCGGGGGGGCCGGGGAGCTGTTTTTT
cdr3_aa: CASSPRTSGGAGELFF

clone_size: once
d_call: TRBD1
j_call: TRBJ2-4
v_call: TRBV29-1
cdr3_nt: TGCAGCGGCCCTCGACAGGGAACAGGGCCCAAAAACATTCAGTACTTC
cdr3_aa: CSGPRQGTGPKNIQYF

clone_size: many
d_call: TRBD1
j_call: TRBJ1-1
v_call: TRBV28
cdr3_nt: TGTGCCAGCACCCTACAGGGGGGCACTGAAGCTTTCTTT
cdr3_aa: CASTLQGGTEAFF

clone_size: .
d_call: .
j_call: TRBJ1-1
v_call: TRBV6-1
cdr3_nt: TGTGCCAGCAGCAGGAAAGGGGCACTTAACACTGAAGCTTTCTTT
cdr3_aa: CASSRKGALNTEAFF

clone_size: many
d_call: .
j_call: TRBJ1-1
v_call: TRBV6-5
cdr3_nt: TGTGCCAGCAGTTACCGGCGTGAAGCTTTCTTT
cdr3_aa: CASSYRREAFF

clone_size: .
d_call: TRBD1
j_call: TRBJ2-2
v_call: TRBV6-2/TRBV6-3
cdr3_nt: TGTGCCAGCGACAGGGGGTACACCGGGGAGCTGTTTTTT
cdr3_aa: CASDRGYTGELFF

clone_size: many
d_call: .
j_call: TRBJ2-7
v_call: TRBV7-2
cdr3_nt: TGTGCCAGCAGGTCTCAGGGGTCACACTTC
cdr3_aa: CASRSQGSHF

clone_size: .
d_call: .
j_call: TRBJ2-5
v_call: TRBV12-3/TRBV12-4
cdr3_nt: TGTGCCAGCAGTTTAGGTCCAGCGGGCTACCAAGAGACCCAGTACTTC
cdr3_aa: CASSLGPAGYQETQYF

clone_size: many
d_call: TRBD1
j_call: TRBJ1-1
v_call: TRBV12-3/TRBV12-4
cdr3_nt: TGTGCCAGCAGTAATACAGGGGTCGGAGCTTTCTTT
cdr3_aa: CASSNTGVGAFF

clone_size: .
d_call: .
j_call: TRBJ2-2
v_call: TRBV30
cdr3_nt: TGTGCCTGGAGTGCAGTAGACACCGGGGAGCTGTTTTTT
cdr3_aa: CAWSAVDTGELFF

clone_size: many
d_call: .
j_call: TRBJ1-2
v_call: TRBV2
cdr3_nt: TGTGCCAGCAGTGAACGTCCCCATAACTATGGCTACACCTTC
cdr3_aa: CASSERPHNYGYTF

clone_size: few
d_call: TRBD1
j_call: TRBJ2-2
v_call: TRBV19
cdr3_nt: TGTGCCAGTAGAGGGGGGACAGGCGACACCGGGGAGCTGTTTTTT
cdr3_aa: CASRGGTGDTGELFF